The entry that follows covers one TCR beta chain sequence. Its antigen is still unknown. The data derive from a study of cytomegalovirus exposure and HLA in healthy donors. Primers included in the PCR were 60 Vbeta and 13 Jbeta primers. TCRdb's table, derived via immunoSEQ multiplex PCR, lists solely in-frame clones and lacks some. The sample has some 60,000 clones, more than 75% seen once. Study conclusions and caveats: The authors listed around 150 TCR beta chains as cytomegalovirus-associated. Later, an analysis showed that TCR beta chains associated with HLA were more clonally expanded than others that were equally common.

Germline CDR1 is MGHRA and CDR2 is YSYEKL. The CDR3 is 14 amino acids. The ends were cut back, 4 bases at V and 2 bases at J, with 9 bases in the middle. Specimen: PBMCs. The TCR originated in a man between 18 and 35 years old in good health and CMV-seronegative. The chain employs TRBV4-1 and TRBJ1-5; D gene uncertain. The CDR3 region has the DNA TGCGCCAGCAGCCCCGGCCAGGGCAATCAGCCCCAGCATTTT. Translated: CASSPGQGNQPQHF.